These 27 T cell receptor beta chains came from one sample sequenced in a study of beta chain features in type 1 diabetes. Study outcomes and limitations: Shorter TCRB CDR3s, moderately but significantly so, marked every one of the four CD4+ subsets in Type 1 diabetes patients.

Isolated RNA was reverse transcribed in full, so expressed TCRB transcripts were sequenced. Clones were sequenced by immunoSEQ multiplex PCR, and TCRdb holds only the in-frame ones, with some missing. The repertoire holds about 52,000 clones, about 40% seen once, with around 1.5% in the top ten. These receptors' antigens are unknown. The sample taken for sequencing was Tregs from blood. The receptors derive from a man aged 30 to 45 with type 1 diabetes.

The chain carries TRBV10-3 and TRBJ1-1; 7 positions agree with TRBD1. This CDR3 is 15 amino acids long. The trim removed 6 bases at V and 4 bases at J, leaving 11 bases unmatched. The germline CDR1 and CDR2 sequences are ENHRY and SYGVKD. CDR3 in amino acids: CAISATGDRATEAFF. The DNA of the CDR3 is TGTGCCATCAGCGCTACAGGGGATAGGGCCACTGAAGCTTTCTTT.

The rearrangement links TRBV6-6 to TRBJ2-7; D may be TRBD2 (6 bases). This CDR3 contains 14 residues. V was clipped by 7 bases and J by 5 bases, with 18 bases between them. Germline-derived CDR1 and CDR2 are MNHNY and SVGAGI (reference sequence). The CDR3 sequence is CASKWDRGGDEQYF. The CDR3 DNA sequence: TGTGCCAGCAAATGGGACCGCGGCGGGGACGAGCAGTACTTC.

The chain recombines TRBV7-2 with TRBJ2-5; tentative D call: TRBD1 (5 bases). V was pared by 1 base and J by 12 bases, with 15 bases between. The germline gives CDR1 SGHTA, CDR2 FQGNSA. CDR3 size: 13 residues. The CDR3 here is CASSLGRQGFKYF. The CDR3, as DNA: TGTGCCAGCAGCTTAGGCAGGCAGGGATTCAAGTACTTC.

This clone was seen more than once but under ten times. J is TRBJ2-2 and V is TRBV19; TRBD1 agrees at 9 bases. Germline loops: CDR1 LNHDA, CDR2 SQIVND (reference sequence). The CDR3 spans 17 residues. V gave up 10 bases and J gave up 1 base; unmatched junction bases: 13. The CDR3 sequence: CATSHRTGAQNTGELFF. DNA for the CDR3: TGTGCCACCTCCCACCGGACAGGGGCCCAGAACACCGGGGAGCTGTTTTTT.

The chain links TRBV29-1 to TRBJ1-4, with 10 bases matching TRBD1. Germline assignment: CDR1 SQVTM and CDR2 ANQGSEA. The CDR3 spans 18 residues. V shed 5 bases and J 1 base; nucleotides not matched to a gene: 13. The CDR3 is CSVRGNDRGRGTNEKLFF. CDR3 bases: TGCAGCGTTCGAGGGAATGACAGGGGGCGAGGAACTAATGAAAAACTGTTTTTT.

The chain joins TRBV2 to TRBJ2-2; 8 nucleotides agree with TRBD1. The V and J ends lost 6 bases and 4 bases, in that order; junction bases with no gene match: 4. This CDR3 is built from 14 residues. Germline values: CDR1 SNHLY, CDR2 FYNNEI. In nucleotides, the CDR3 is TGTGCCAGCAGCGAAACAGGGGGCACCGGGGAGCTGTTTTTT. Its protein is CASSETGGTGELFF.

This clone was seen only a few times. This sequence joins TRBV28 and TRBJ2-3, with 9 nucleotides matching TRBD2. The CDR3 has 16 amino acids. With V trimmed by 4 bases and J by 3 bases, 8 bases remained unmatched. Per the germline V gene, CDR1 is MDHEN and CDR2 is SYDVKM. CDR3 sequence reads: CASSSPGLALTDTQYF. CDR3 nucleotides: TGTGCCAGCAGTTCGCCGGGACTAGCCCTAACAGATACGCAGTATTTT.

V gene TRBV5-4 combines with J gene TRBJ2-2; 7 bases fit TRBD2. The V gene's germline CDR1 is SGHNT and CDR2 YYREEE (reference sequence). Trimming took 3 bases from V and 4 from J; bases not matched to a gene: 6. The length of the CDR3 is 15 residues. The CDR3 here is CASSSGRGGTGELFF. The CDR3 DNA sequence: TGTGCCAGCAGCTCGGGGAGGGGCGGCACCGGGGAGCTGTTTTTT.

V gene TRBV5-4 combines with J gene TRBJ2-1; 10 bases align to TRBD2. Germline V gives CDR1 SGHNT, CDR2 YYREEE (reference sequence). This CDR3 has 15 residues. After removal of 6 bases from V and 3 bases from J, the junction contained 6 bases not matched to a gene. In DNA, the CDR3 is TGTGCCAGCAACCTGAGACTAGCGGGCTACAATGAGCAGTTCTTC. It codes for CASNLRLAGYNEQFF.

This clone came up a few times. This chain connects TRBV7-2 to TRBJ2-5, with TRBD1 matching over 9 bases. The CDR3 has 17 amino acids. Germline V gene sequence: CDR1 SGHTA, CDR2 FQGNSA. V lost 4 bases, J lost 4 bases, and 13 bases stayed unmatched. The CDR3 is CASSWALGQGVGETQYF. The CDR3 region has the DNA TGTGCCAGCAGCTGGGCCCTGGGACAGGGAGTAGGAGAGACCCAGTACTTC. Supplemented by reference TRBV7-2 and TRBJ2-5, the full variable domain reads GAGVSQSPSNKVTEKGKDVELRCDPISGHTALYWYRQSLGQGLEFLIYFQGNSAPDKSGLPSDRFSAERTGGSVSTLTIQRTQQEDSAVYLCASSWALGQGVGETQYFGPGTRLLVL.

The chain combines TRBV2 with TRBJ2-3, with 9 nucleotides matching TRBD1. J gave up 6 bases and V 4 bases, and 5 bases lay outside the gene matches. This CDR3 region has 14 residues. CDR1 and CDR2 from the germline V gene are SNHLY and FYNNEI. Written as DNA, the CDR3 is TGTGCCAGCAGTGTACAGGGGGCCTCGGATACGCAGTATTTT. This encodes CASSVQGASDTQYF. Looking up the rest from reference TRBV2 and TRBJ2-3 gives the full variable domain: EPEVTQTPSHQVTQMGQEVILRCVPISNHLYFYWYRQILGQKVEFLVSFYNNEISEKSEIFDDQFSVERPDGSNFTLKIRSTKLEDSAMYFCASSVQGASDTQYFGPGTRLTVL.

The rearrangement joins TRBV4-2 to TRBJ2-2, with 10 nucleotides matching TRBD1. J gave up 4 bases and V 2 bases, and 4 bases lay outside the gene matches. This CDR3 contains 16 residues. CDR1 and CDR2 from the germline V gene are LGHNA and YNFKEQ. The CDR3 protein is CASSQLGQGSTGELFF. The CDR3, as DNA: TGTGCCAGCAGCCAATTGGGACAGGGGAGCACCGGGGAGCTGTTTTTT.

This clone came up a few times. The chain employs TRBV2 and TRBJ1-5; D gene unclear. With 2 bases removed from V and 4 bases from J, the gap between germline ends came to 3 bases. The CDR3 covers 12 residues. Germline CDR1 and CDR2: SNHLY and FYNNEI. CDR3 protein: CASSEPNQPQHF. CDR3 nucleotide sequence: TGTGCCAGCAGTGAACCAAATCAGCCCCAGCATTTT.

The chain employs TRBV7-9 and TRBJ1-1, with D possibly being TRBD1 (5 bases). Per germline, CDR1 SEHNR and CDR2 FQNEAQ (reference sequence). The CDR3 contains 16 residues. Trimming removed 2 bases from V and 0 bases from J, with 13 bases in between. Written as DNA, the CDR3 is TGTGCCAGCAGCTTATTCGGGGGTAGTTTGAACACTGAAGCTTTCTTT. This translates into CASSLFGGSLNTEAFF.

This clone was seen a few times. Other DNA sequences in the sample encode the same CDR3. The V gene is TRBV6-5, the J gene TRBJ2-4, with 10 positions matching TRBD2. Germline V gene sequence: CDR1 MNHEY, CDR2 SVGAGI. The V gene end was trimmed by 0 bases and the J gene end by 1 base; junction bases not matched to a gene: 0. The CDR3 spans 16 residues. The CDR3, as DNA: TGTGCCAGCAGTTACTCGGGACTAGCGGCCAAAAACATTCAGTACTTC. This codes for CASSYSGLAAKNIQYF.

The rearrangement links TRBV27 to TRBJ2-3; TRBD2 aligns across 12 bases. Trimming at V came to 6 bases and at J to 5 bases, leaving 12 bases not matched to a gene. CDR3 length equals 17 residues. Germline values: CDR1 MNHEY, CDR2 SMNVEV (reference sequence). The CDR3 coding sequence is TGTGCCAGCAGACAACCCGCACTAGCGGGAGGATTAGATACGCAGTATTTT. Protein: CASRQPALAGGLDTQYF.

The V and J genes are TRBV10-3 and TRBJ2-1, with TRBD2 matching over 10 bases. The length of the CDR3 is 16 residues. Germline loops: CDR1 ENHRY, CDR2 SYGVKD. Trimming took 8 bases from V and 6 from J; bases not matched to a gene: 13. The CDR3 region is CAIGEREGGQVNEQFF. The CDR3 nucleotides read TGTGCCATCGGAGAGCGGGAGGGCGGTCAAGTCAATGAGCAGTTCTTC.

The chain combines TRBV4-3 with TRBJ1-2; D not resolved. The CDR3 loop spans 15 amino acids. Germline loops: CDR1 LGHNA, CDR2 YSLEER. V dropped 0 bases and J dropped 6 bases, with 14 bases sitting between them. The CDR3 region is CASSQDQSRLNGYTF. CDR3 nucleotides: TGCGCCAGCAGCCAAGATCAGAGCAGACTAAATGGCTACACCTTC.

J is TRBJ2-2 and V is TRBV18; 8 bases map to TRBD2. Trimming cost V 3 bases and J 8 bases; bases outside gene matches: 5. Germline values: CDR1 KGHSH, CDR2 LQKENI. The CDR3 sequence is 14 residues long. This chain's CDR3 is CASSPTSGSGELFF. The CDR3 DNA sequence: TGTGCCAGCTCACCGACAAGCGGGAGTGGGGAGCTGTTTTTT.

The rearrangement uses TRBV18 and TRBJ2-1; TRBD2 agrees at 11 bases. The CDR3 has 17 amino acids. The trim removed 6 bases at V and 3 bases at J, leaving 10 bases unmatched. Germline V gives CDR1 KGHSH, CDR2 LQKENI. CDR3 sequence: CASSLQLAGVGYNEQFF. In DNA, the CDR3 is TGTGCCAGCTCCCTCCAACTAGCGGGAGTTGGCTACAATGAGCAGTTCTTC.

The V gene is TRBV5-6, the J gene TRBJ2-7; perhaps TRBD2 as D (6 bases). The CDR3 is 15 amino acids. V was shortened by 4 bases and J by 1 base, with 15 bases between the two germline ends. Germline loops: CDR1 SGHDT, CDR2 YYEEEE. CDR3 sequence (DNA): TGTGCCAGCAGCCGAACGGGACTGCGATCCTACGAGCAGTACTTC. Its protein is CASSRTGLRSYEQYF.

This chain links TRBV6-1 with TRBJ2-2, with 8 bases matching TRBD2. The trim removed 7 bases at V and 6 bases at J, leaving 7 bases unmatched. Germline values: CDR1 MNHNS, CDR2 SASEGT. There are 14 residues in the CDR3. The CDR3 DNA follows: TGTGCCAGCAAAGCGGGAGTAGTATCCGGGGAGCTGTTTTTT. Amino acids: CASKAGVVSGELFF.

The chain combines TRBV21-1 with TRBJ1-5; TRBD1 is taken as the D call from the table, unchecked against the DNA. TRBV21-1 is given as a pseudogene. The CDR3 extends over 17 amino acids. CDR3 in amino acids: CASSKRPRGFGNQPQHF. The CDR3 bases are TGTGCCAGCAGCAAACGCCCTAGGGGATTTGGCAATCAGCCCCAGCATTTT.

The chain recombines TRBV9 with TRBJ2-7; 12 bases fit TRBD2. From germline, CDR1 is SGDLS and CDR2 YYNGEE. The CDR3 extends over 14 amino acids. V dropped 3 bases and J dropped 6; count of bases not matched to a gene: 4. CDR3 bases: TGTGCCAGCAGCGCCCGACTAGCGGGAGCCGAGCAGTACTTC. Amino acid sequence: CASSARLAGAEQYF.

This clone has a handful of counts. The chain carries TRBV29-1 and TRBJ2-1; D might be TRBD2 (7 bases). The CDR3 loop spans 15 amino acids. V lost 7 bases to trimming and J lost 0 bases, with 16 bases between them. Germline CDR1 and CDR2: SQVTM and ANQGSEA. CDR3 DNA: TGCAGCGCTGGGGGGGGCGTTATCTCCTACAATGAGCAGTTCTTC. The encoded protein is CSAGGGVISYNEQFF.

In DNA form, the CDR3 reads TGTGCCAGCAGCTTAGATCCTACAGGGGTAGAGGACACCGGGGAGCTGTTTTTT. Translating it yields CASSLDPTGVEDTGELFF. The J gene is TRBJ2-2, the V gene TRBV11-1, with TRBD1 matching 7 bases. The CDR3 is made up of 18 amino acids. Looked up from germline, CDR1 is SGHAT and CDR2 is FQDESV (reference sequence). V lost 1 base to trimming and J lost 3 bases; unmatched junction nucleotides: 11.

Points on this clone: A read error may account for a junction end that differs from germline. The genes are TRBV6-1 and TRBJ1-2, with D possibly being TRBD1 (6 bases). Germline CDR1 reads MNHNS; CDR2 reads SASEGT. This CDR3 region has 15 residues. CDR3 sequence reads: CASSPTSQGNHGYTF. CDR3 DNA sequence: TGTGCCAGCAGCCCTACCTCACAGGGTAACCATGGCTACACCTTC.